This T cell receptor beta chain is from a study of blood T cell repertoires in COVID-19. As for the study in general: The cDNA or gDNA used as material had been derived from T cells, B-cell-depleted T cells, or PBMCs.

TCRdb's table, derived via immunoSEQ multiplex PCR, lists solely in-frame clones and lacks some. Among roughly 200,000 clones listed, around 85% were seen once. From germline, CDR1 is MDHEN and CDR2 SYDVKM. Trimming took 11 bases from V and 5 from J, leaving 15 bases between them. The CDR3 totals 12 residues. The sequence was obtained from a man aged 35-49 years who had recovered from COVID-19. This chain uses TRBV28 with TRBJ1-2; weak D call: TRBD1 (5 bases). The material sequenced was PBMCs or T cells enriched from blood (not recorded which). CDR3 nucleotides: TGTGCCGCCATGGGAGGGGTTTATGGCTACACCTTC. It translates to CAAMGGVYGYTF.